A single TCR beta chain is shown here with its context. Germline loops: CDR1 MNHEY, CDR2 SVGAGI. This CDR3 is built from 13 residues. The germline V and J ends were trimmed by 0 bases and 5 bases, with 8 bases remaining between them. The data belong to a study of OX40 agonist ivuxolimab in advanced cancers. The cohort excluded patients with autoimmune disease history or systemic immunosuppression. Clones were sequenced by immunoSEQ multiplex PCR, and TCRdb holds only the in-frame ones, with some missing. Among around 25,000 clones listed, approximately 81% were seen once. The sample consisted of CD4+ or CD8+ T cells sorted from blood, taken in a trial of the OX40 agonist ivuxolimab. J is TRBJ2-7 and V is TRBV6-5; no definite D call. This sequence was found in an adult with an advanced solid tumor such as melanoma, head and neck, liver or kidney cancer. In nucleotides, the CDR3 is TGTGCCAGCAGTTACTCCAACATCGACGAGCAGTACTTC. This codes for CASSYSNIDEQYF.